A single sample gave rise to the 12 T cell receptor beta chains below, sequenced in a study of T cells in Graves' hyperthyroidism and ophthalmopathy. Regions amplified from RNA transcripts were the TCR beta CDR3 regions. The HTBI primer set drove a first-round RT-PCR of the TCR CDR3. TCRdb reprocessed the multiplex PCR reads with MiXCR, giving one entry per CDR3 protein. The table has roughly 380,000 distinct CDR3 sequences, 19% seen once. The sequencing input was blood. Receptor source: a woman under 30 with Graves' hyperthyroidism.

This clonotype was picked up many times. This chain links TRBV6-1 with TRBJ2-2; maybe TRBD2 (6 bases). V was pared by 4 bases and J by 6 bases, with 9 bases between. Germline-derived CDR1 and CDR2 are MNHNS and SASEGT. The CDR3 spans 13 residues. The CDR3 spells CASSAGESGELFF. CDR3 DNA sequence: TGTGCCAGCAGTGCGGGAGAGTCCGGGGAGCTGTTTTTT.

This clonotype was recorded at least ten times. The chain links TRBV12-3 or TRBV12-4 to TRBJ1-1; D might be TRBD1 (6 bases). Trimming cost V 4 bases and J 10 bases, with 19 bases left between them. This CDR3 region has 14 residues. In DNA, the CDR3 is TGTGCCAGCAGTTCTACAGGGTGGGGGACCTTAGCTTTCTTT. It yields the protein CASSSTGWGTLAFF.

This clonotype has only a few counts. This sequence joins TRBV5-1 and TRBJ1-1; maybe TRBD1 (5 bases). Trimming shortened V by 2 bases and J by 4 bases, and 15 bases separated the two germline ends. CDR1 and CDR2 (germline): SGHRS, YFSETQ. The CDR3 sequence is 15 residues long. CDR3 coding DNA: TGCGCCAGCAGCTTTGGAGGGGTTTATAGCACTGAAGCTTTCTTT. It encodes CASSFGGVYSTEAFF.

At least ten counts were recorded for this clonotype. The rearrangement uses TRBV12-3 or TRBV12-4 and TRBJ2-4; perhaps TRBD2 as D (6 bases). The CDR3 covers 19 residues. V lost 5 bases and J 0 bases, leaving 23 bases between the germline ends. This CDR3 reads CASSRDSGRRGIAKNIQYF. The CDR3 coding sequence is TGTGCCAGCAGTAGAGATTCGGGACGGCGGGGTATAGCCAAAAACATTCAGTACTTC.

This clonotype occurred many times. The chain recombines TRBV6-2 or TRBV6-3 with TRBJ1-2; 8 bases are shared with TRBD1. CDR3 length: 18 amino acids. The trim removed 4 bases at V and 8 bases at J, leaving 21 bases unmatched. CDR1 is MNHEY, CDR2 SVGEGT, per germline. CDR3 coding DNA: TGTGCCAGCAGTTTCCTTCCTACCCGGACAGGGACCGCTCGGGGCTACACCTTC. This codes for CASSFLPTRTGTARGYTF.

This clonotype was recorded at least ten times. As DNA, the CDR3 is TGTGCCAGCAGTCGACAGGGGGTCGGGCGCAATCAGCCCCAGCATTTT. It yields the protein CASSRQGVGRNQPQHF. J is TRBJ1-5 and V is TRBV12-3 or TRBV12-4, with 9 bases matching TRBD1. The CDR3 has 16 residues. J lost 2 bases, V lost 5 bases, and 7 bases had no gene match.

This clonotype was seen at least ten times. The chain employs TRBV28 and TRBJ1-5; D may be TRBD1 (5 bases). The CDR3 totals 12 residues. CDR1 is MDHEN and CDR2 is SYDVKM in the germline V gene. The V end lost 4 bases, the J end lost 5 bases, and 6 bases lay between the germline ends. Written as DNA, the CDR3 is TGTGCCAGCAGTTGGGGGGATCAGCCCCAGCATTTT. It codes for CASSWGDQPQHF.

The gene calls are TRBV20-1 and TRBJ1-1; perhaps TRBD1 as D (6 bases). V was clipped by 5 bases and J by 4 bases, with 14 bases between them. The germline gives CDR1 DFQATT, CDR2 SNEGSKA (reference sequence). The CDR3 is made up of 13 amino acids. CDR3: CSAVLRGPTEAFF. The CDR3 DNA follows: TGCAGTGCTGTCCTCCGGGGGCCCACTGAAGCTTTCTTT.

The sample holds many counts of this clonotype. The CDR3 spells CATSRDPRVSDEQYF. The CDR3 bases are TGTGCCACCAGCAGAGATCCGCGGGTTTCAGACGAGCAGTACTTC. The gene calls are TRBV15 and TRBJ2-7; the D gene is possibly TRBD2 (5 bases). The germline V gene has CDR1 LNHNV and CDR2 YYDKDF (reference sequence). The CDR3 has 15 residues. V lost 0 bases, J lost 5 bases, and 14 bases lay in between.

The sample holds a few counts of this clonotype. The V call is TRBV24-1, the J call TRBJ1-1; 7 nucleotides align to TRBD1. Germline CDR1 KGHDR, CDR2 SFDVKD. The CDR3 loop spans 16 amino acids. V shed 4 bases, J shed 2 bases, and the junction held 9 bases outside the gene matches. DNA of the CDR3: TGTGCCACCAGTGACCCGACCAGACAGGGAAACACTGAAGCTTTCTTT. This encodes CATSDPTRQGNTEAFF.

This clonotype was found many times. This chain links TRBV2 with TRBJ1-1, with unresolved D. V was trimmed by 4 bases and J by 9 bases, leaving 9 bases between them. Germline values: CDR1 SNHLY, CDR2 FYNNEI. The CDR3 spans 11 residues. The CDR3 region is CASSVGAKAFF. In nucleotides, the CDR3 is TGTGCCAGCAGTGTTGGAGCCAAAGCTTTCTTT.

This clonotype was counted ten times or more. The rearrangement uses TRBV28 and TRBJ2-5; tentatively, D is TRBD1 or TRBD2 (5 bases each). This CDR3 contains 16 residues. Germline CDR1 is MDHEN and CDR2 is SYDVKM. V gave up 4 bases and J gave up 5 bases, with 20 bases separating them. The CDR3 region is CASSSGPGPRQETQYF. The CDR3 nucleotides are TGTGCCAGCAGTTCGGGTCCGGGACCCAGGCAGGAGACCCAGTACTTC. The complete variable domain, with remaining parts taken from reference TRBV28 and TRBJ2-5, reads DVKVTQSSRYLVKRTGEKVFLECVQDMDHENMFWYRQDPGLGLRLIYFSYDVKMKEKGDIPEGYSVSREKKERFSLILESASTNQTSMYLCASSSGPGPRQETQYFGPGTRLLVL.